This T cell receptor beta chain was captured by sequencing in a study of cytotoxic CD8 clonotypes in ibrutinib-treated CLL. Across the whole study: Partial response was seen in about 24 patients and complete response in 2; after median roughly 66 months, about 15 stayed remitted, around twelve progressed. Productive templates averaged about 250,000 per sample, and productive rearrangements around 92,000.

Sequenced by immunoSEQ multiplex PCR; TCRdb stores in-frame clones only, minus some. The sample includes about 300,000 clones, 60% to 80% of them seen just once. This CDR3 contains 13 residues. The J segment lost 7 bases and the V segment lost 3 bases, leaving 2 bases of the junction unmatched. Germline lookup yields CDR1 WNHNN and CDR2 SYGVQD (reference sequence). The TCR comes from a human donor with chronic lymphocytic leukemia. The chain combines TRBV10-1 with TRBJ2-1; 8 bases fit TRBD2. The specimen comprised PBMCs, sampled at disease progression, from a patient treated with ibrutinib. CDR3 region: CASSEGGGNEQFF. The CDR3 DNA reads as TGCGCCAGCAGTGAAGGCGGGGGGAATGAGCAGTTCTTC.